This record looks at one TCR beta chain sequence and its context. The sample originates from a study of T cell changes during pregnancy in multiple sclerosis. The data were produced by immunoSEQ multiplex PCR, yet TCRdb's version contains in-frame clones alone and is incomplete. Of tens of thousands of clones listed, 75% to 95% are singletons. CDR3 length: 13 amino acids. V was clipped by 11 bases and J by 8 bases, with 19 bases between them. In germline, CDR1 is LNHDA, CDR2 SQIVND (reference sequence). The V call is TRBV19, the J call TRBJ2-1; D uncertain. This specimen was CD4+ T cells from peripheral blood mononuclear cells, taken after pregnancy. The source of this sequence is a female donor in good health, enrolled as a control in a pregnancy study. The CDR3 DNA is TGTGCCTCTAAGGAGTCTACGAGCGATGAGCAGTTCTTC. The encoded protein is CASKESTSDEQFF. Variable domain in full (rest from reference TRBV19 and TRBJ2-1): DGGITQSPKYLFRKEGQNVTLSCEQNLNHDAMYWYRQDPGQGLRLIYYSQIVNDFQKGDIAEGYSVSREKKESFPLTVTSAQKNPTAFYLCASKESTSDEQFFGPGTRLTVL.